The entry below describes one TCR beta chain. The data are from a study of graft-versus-host responses after intestinal transplantation. The CDR3 extends over 13 amino acids. Trimming removed 4 bases at V and 7 bases at J, with 14 bases between. The method was immunoSEQ multiplex PCR; TCRdb's version includes in-frame clones alone and lacks a portion of them. This table has almost 5,500 clones, 25% to 35% appearing once. CFSE-labeled responder cells (roughly 200,000) were plated with roughly 200,000 irradiated, violet-dye-labeled stimulator cells. Sorting after the reaction isolated proliferating CFSE-low CD3+CD4+ and CD3+CD8+ responders.

The chain combines TRBV5-7 with TRBJ1-1; possible D gene TRBD1, 6 bases. TRBV5-7 is flagged as an ORF with uncertain function. This TCR was recovered from a human patient who was an organ donor for intestinal transplantation. This sample comprised alloreactive CD4+ T cells from a mixed lymphocyte reaction culture, obtained before transplantation. Subset described: CFSE-low proliferating T cells sorted from roughly six-day pre-transplant mixed lymphocyte reaction (GvH or HvG direction). The CDR3 is CASSPPQGDEAFF. The CDR3 nucleotides are TGTGCCAGCAGCCCACCACAGGGAGATGAAGCTTTCTTT.